The present entry profiles one TCR beta chain with its context. Autoimmune disease history or systemic immunosuppression was exclusionary. The data were produced by immunoSEQ multiplex PCR, yet TCRdb's version contains in-frame clones alone and is incomplete. The table records fewer than 100,000 clones, around 90% of them present only once. V gave up 3 bases and J gave up 8 bases, with 18 bases separating them. Per the germline V gene, CDR1 is SGHKS and CDR2 is YYEKEE (reference sequence). The CDR3 runs to 15 residues. These data originate in a study of OX40 agonist ivuxolimab in advanced cancers. The sequence was obtained from an adult with an advanced solid tumor such as melanoma, head and neck, liver or kidney cancer. Sequenced here: CD4+ or CD8+ T cells sorted from blood, sampled in a trial of the OX40 agonist ivuxolimab. This sequence joins TRBV5-5 and TRBJ2-1; D may correspond to TRBD1 or TRBD2 (5 bases each). CDR3 in amino acids: CASSSRGALGDEQFF. The CDR3 bases are TGTGCCAGCAGCTCTCGAGGGGCTCTAGGGGATGAGCAGTTCTTC.